This TCR beta chain was observed in a study of blood T cell repertoires in COVID-19. Turning to the study itself: From T cells, B-cell-depleted T cells, or PBMCs came the material, which was cDNA or gDNA.

The data were produced by immunoSEQ multiplex PCR, yet TCRdb's version contains in-frame clones alone and is incomplete. This sample carries roughly 330,000 clones, around 87% of them seen once, and the ten largest clones take roughly 5.2%. Participants, 18 to 89 years old, spanned around 25 US areas. The CDR3 runs 21 residues. Germline CDR1 LGHNA, CDR2 YNFKEQ. Trimming left V 0 bases short and J 2 bases short, with 23 bases between. The source is a woman between 25 and 40 years old who had recovered from COVID-19. The chain recombines TRBV4-2 with TRBJ1-6; D is perhaps TRBD1 (6 bases). Sequencing was done on a sample of PBMCs or T cells enriched from blood (not recorded which). The CDR3 DNA reads as TGTGCCAGCAGCCAAGATGTGGGGGCTGGAGGAACCGACGCCTATAATTCACCCCTCCACTTT. Translating it yields CASSQDVGAGGTDAYNSPLHF.